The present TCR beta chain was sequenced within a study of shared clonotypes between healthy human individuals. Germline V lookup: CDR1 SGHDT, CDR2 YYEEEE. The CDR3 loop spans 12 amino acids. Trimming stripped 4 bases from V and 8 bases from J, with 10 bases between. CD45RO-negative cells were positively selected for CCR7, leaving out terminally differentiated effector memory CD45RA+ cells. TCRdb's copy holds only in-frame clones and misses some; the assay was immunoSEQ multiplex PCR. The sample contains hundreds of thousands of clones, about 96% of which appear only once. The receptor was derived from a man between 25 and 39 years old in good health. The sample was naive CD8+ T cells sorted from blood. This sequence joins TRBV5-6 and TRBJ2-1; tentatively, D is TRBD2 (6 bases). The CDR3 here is CASSLGLHEQFF. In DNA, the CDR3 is TGTGCCAGCAGCCTAGGACTACATGAGCAGTTCTTC.